This T cell receptor beta chain was sequenced in a study of CD8 T cells in ankylosing spondylitis. Study outcomes and limitations: Previous work reported some of these motif variants in the synovial fluid and blood of reactive arthritis.

TCRdb recomputed calls from the 5' RACE reads with MiXCR, one row per CDR3 protein. The top ten hold about 15% of the sample, which has 160,000 or so distinct CDR3 sequences, 9.8% seen once. The CDR3 is made up of 14 amino acids. Germline V gene data show CDR1 as DFQATT and CDR2 as SNEGSKA (reference sequence). With V trimmed by 3 bases and J by 2 bases, 7 bases remained unmatched. This clonotype was detected ten times or more. Its antigen is undetermined. Sequencing was done on a sample of blood, either unsorted or a sorted T cell fraction (not recorded which). The chain carries TRBV20-1 and TRBJ2-7; 7 bases agree with TRBD1. The TCR sequence derives from a female donor with ankylosing spondylitis or in good health (not recorded which). The CDR3: CSASTWQGAYEQYF. The CDR3 DNA is TGCAGTGCTAGTACTTGGCAGGGGGCCTACGAGCAGTACTTC.